What follows are 19 T cell receptor beta chains derived from one specimen sequenced in a study of T cell repertoires in cytomegalovirus infection. Their antigen targets remain unknown. TCRdb itself ran the reads through MiXCR, one entry per CDR3 protein. The sample has about 310,000 distinct CDR3 sequences; 25% are singletons. The sample consisted of cultured PBMCs, taken from culture after CMV antigen stimulation. These receptors all stem from a human donor in good health (CMV status not recorded). Some clones in this sample may be carry-over from other donors' samples.

The genes are TRBV6-2 or TRBV6-3 and TRBJ2-7; TRBD1 matches 11 bases. Germline values: CDR1 MNHEY, CDR2 SVGEGT. The junction had 11 bases not matched to a gene; V was cut back by 4 bases and J by 9 bases. The CDR3 covers 15 residues. Written as DNA, the CDR3 is TGTGCCAGCAGTTGGACAGGGGGCACCCCCCTACTGCAGTACTTC. Translation gives CASSWTGGTPLLQYF.

This clonotype appeared a few times. This chain connects TRBV19 to TRBJ2-1, with 10 bases identical to TRBD2. Germline values: CDR1 LNHDA, CDR2 SQIVND (reference sequence). V shed 2 bases and J 2 bases; nucleotides not matched to a gene: 9. The CDR3 runs to 18 residues. This chain's CDR3 is CASSIRLAGNIAYNEQFF. The DNA of the CDR3 is TGTGCCAGTAGTATACGACTAGCGGGCAATATCGCCTACAATGAGCAGTTCTTC.

This clonotype was seen only a few times. The chain joins TRBV29-1 to TRBJ2-3, with 8 bases fitting TRBD2. V trimming: 3 bases; J trimming: 4 bases; junction bases outside the gene matches: 6. The germline gives CDR1 SQVTM, CDR2 ANQGSEA. The length of the CDR3 is 14 residues. CDR3 nucleotide sequence: TGCAGCGTTGAGTTCGGGAGGGCCTCAGATACGCAGTATTTT. Translation: CSVEFGRASDTQYF.

The chain has TRBV5-1 and TRBJ2-6; tentatively, D is TRBD1 (8 bases). The CDR3 spans 17 residues. The V end lost 4 bases, the J end lost 4 bases, and 18 bases lay between the germline ends. CDR1 and CDR2 from the germline V gene are SGHRS and YFSETQ. The CDR3 region has the DNA TGCGCCAGCAGCCGGACAGGGAGGGTTGCAGGGGCCAACGTCCTGACTTTC. It encodes CASSRTGRVAGANVLTF.

This clonotype has a handful of counts. The gene calls are TRBV27 and TRBJ1-2; D remains ambiguous. This CDR3 region has 13 residues. CDR1 is MNHEY and CDR2 is SMNVEV in the germline V gene (reference sequence). Trimming took off 5 bases at V and 2 bases at J, with 9 bases between the two ends. The CDR3 loop reads CASSMGRNYGYTF. The CDR3 DNA follows: TGTGCCAGCAGTATGGGCAGGAACTATGGCTACACCTTC.

This clonotype has more than one count but fewer than ten. The chain recombines TRBV7-2 with TRBJ2-7, with D possibly matching TRBD2 (6 bases). Germline-derived CDR1 and CDR2 are SGHTA and FQGNSA. This CDR3 spans 14 amino acids. V lost 5 bases, J lost 3 bases, and 14 bases lay in between. CDR3 in amino acids: CASSPGLGIYEQYV. The CDR3 nucleotides read TGTGCCAGCAGCCCGGGACTTGGGATCTACGAGCAGTACGTC.

V is TRBV27 and J is TRBJ1-6; tentative D call: TRBD1 (5 bases). This CDR3 region has 14 residues. The germline V and J ends were trimmed by 9 bases and 10 bases, with 19 bases remaining between them. CDR1 is MNHEY, CDR2 SMNVEV, per germline (reference sequence). The CDR3 protein is CASSWDGGGSPLHF. The CDR3 nucleotides read TGTGCCAGTTCCTGGGACGGCGGAGGGTCACCCCTCCACTTT.

This clonotype came up a few times. This chain links TRBV4-2 with TRBJ1-5, with 9 bases that match TRBD1. Losses at the gene ends were 1 base for V and 1 base for J; bases not matched to a gene: 2. CDR3 length: 16 amino acids. Germline V CDR1 and CDR2: LGHNA, YNFKEQ. The CDR3 nucleotides are TGTGCCAGCAGCCAAGGCGGGACAGGGAGCAATCAGCCCCAGCATTTT. Its protein is CASSQGGTGSNQPQHF.

This chain links TRBV7-2 with TRBJ2-1, with a tentative D call TRBD1 (6 bases). The CDR3 is 19 residues long. CDR1 and CDR2 from the germline V gene are SGHTA and FQGNSA. Trimming pared 2 bases from V and 9 bases from J, leaving 29 bases between. CDR3 loop: CASSLMVTVPGQRVGEQFF. In DNA form, the CDR3 reads TGTGCCAGCAGCTTAATGGTTACGGTTCCTGGACAGAGGGTGGGTGAGCAGTTCTTC.

The rearrangement links TRBV5-1 to TRBJ2-7; 9 bases line up with TRBD1. The germline V gene encodes CDR1 SGHRS and CDR2 YFSETQ. CDR3 size: 14 residues. V dropped 4 bases and J dropped 5; count of bases not matched to a gene: 7. CDR3 in amino acids: CASSARTGEHEQYF. The DNA for the CDR3 is TGCGCCAGCAGCGCCCGGACAGGGGAACACGAGCAGTACTTC. Full variable domain (missing parts from reference TRBV5-1 and TRBJ2-7): KAGVTQTPRYLIKTRGQQVTLSCSPISGHRSVSWYQQTPGQGLQFLFEYFSETQRNKGNFPGRFSGRQFSNSRSEMNVSTLELGDSALYLCASSARTGEHEQYFGPGTRLTVT.

This clonotype has more than one count but fewer than ten. The V call is TRBV30, the J call TRBJ2-3, with D hard to call. CDR3 length: 11 residues. Trimming stripped 1 base from V and 5 bases from J, with 4 bases between. Germline CDR1 is GTSNPN and CDR2 is SVGIG (reference sequence). The CDR3 DNA is TGTGCCTGGAGTGAGGGAGATACGCAGTATTTT. Encoded protein: CAWSEGDTQYF.

The V gene is TRBV7-8, the J gene TRBJ2-1, with 13 positions matching TRBD2. The V gene end was trimmed by 5 bases and the J gene end by 8 bases; junction bases not matched to a gene: 9. The CDR3 has 16 residues. Per germline, CDR1 SGHVS and CDR2 FQNEAQ. The CDR3 loop reads CASSPGLAGERDEQFF. In DNA, the CDR3 is TGTGCCAGCAGCCCCGGACTAGCGGGAGAAAGGGATGAGCAGTTCTTC.

J is TRBJ2-2 and V is TRBV12-3 or TRBV12-4, with 14 bases lining up with TRBD2. This CDR3 contains 17 residues. Trimming cost V 5 bases and J 4 bases; bases outside gene matches: 6. Written as DNA, the CDR3 is TGTGCCAGCAGTCGGACTAGCGGGAGGACCTTCACCGGGGAGCTGTTTTTT. Amino acid sequence: CASSRTSGRTFTGELFF.

This clonotype has a count of ten or more. The chain is built from TRBV12-3 or TRBV12-4 and TRBJ2-3; D may correspond to TRBD1 or TRBD2 (5 bases each). Trimming removed 5 bases at V and 0 bases at J, with 18 bases between. This CDR3 has 17 amino acids. CDR3 loop: CASSPGTWFSSTDTQYF. CDR3 nucleotide sequence: TGTGCCAGCAGTCCCGGGACCTGGTTTTCTAGCACAGATACGCAGTATTTT.

The chain couples TRBV19 to TRBJ2-1; 11 bases agree with TRBD2. The V segment lost 9 bases and the J segment 1 base; nucleotides outside the gene matches: 8. Per germline, CDR1 LNHDA and CDR2 SQIVND (reference sequence). This CDR3 contains 16 residues. CDR3 DNA sequence: TGTGCCAGCCAAACTAGCGGGAGTCGATCCTACAATGAGCAGTTCTTC. This codes for CASQTSGSRSYNEQFF.

The genes are TRBV29-1 and TRBJ1-1, with a possible D match to TRBD1 (6 bases). The CDR3 totals 12 residues. V was pared by 4 bases and J by 3 bases, with 9 bases between. Germline CDR1 reads SQVTM; CDR2 reads ANQGSEA. CDR3 sequence (DNA): TGCAGCGTTGTACGGGGGCACACTGAAGCTTTCTTT. Protein sequence: CSVVRGHTEAFF. The full variable domain, in which reference TRBV29-1 and TRBJ1-1 provide the parts outside the CDR3, is SAVISQKPSRDICQRGTSLTIQCQVDSQVTMMFWYRQQPGQSLTLIATANQGSEATYESGFVIDKFPISRPNLTFSTLTVSNMSPEDSSIYLCSVVRGHTEAFFGQGTRLTVV.

For the CDR3, the DNA is TGTGCCAGCAGTCCTCGGGACAGAAGCTATGGCTACACCTTC. It codes for CASSPRDRSYGYTF. The chain links TRBV27 to TRBJ1-2, with 7 bases matching TRBD1. Unmatched junction bases numbered 7, after V lost 5 bases and J lost 4 bases. Germline V lookup: CDR1 MNHEY, CDR2 SMNVEV (reference sequence). The CDR3 runs 14 residues.

There are a few counts of this clonotype. The chain combines TRBV18 with TRBJ1-1; D is unclear. Per germline, CDR1 KGHSH and CDR2 LQKENI. The CDR3 totals 16 residues. Trimming shortened V by 1 base and J by 1 base, and 13 bases separated the two germline ends. CDR3 DNA sequence: TGTGCCAGCTCACCACTGAATATGGGCCCGAACACTGAAGCTTTCTTT. This codes for CASSPLNMGPNTEAFF.

The sample holds a few counts of this clonotype. This chain joins TRBV4-1 and TRBJ1-5; the match to TRBD1 covers 10 bases. This CDR3 is built from 15 residues. Germline V gene data show CDR1 as MGHRA and CDR2 as YSYEKL. With 2 bases clipped from V and 7 bases from J, the junction kept 5 bases outside the gene matches. For the CDR3, the DNA is TGCGCCAGCAGCCAACCTGGGACAGGGGAACAGCCCCAGCATTTT. Protein: CASSQPGTGEQPQHF.